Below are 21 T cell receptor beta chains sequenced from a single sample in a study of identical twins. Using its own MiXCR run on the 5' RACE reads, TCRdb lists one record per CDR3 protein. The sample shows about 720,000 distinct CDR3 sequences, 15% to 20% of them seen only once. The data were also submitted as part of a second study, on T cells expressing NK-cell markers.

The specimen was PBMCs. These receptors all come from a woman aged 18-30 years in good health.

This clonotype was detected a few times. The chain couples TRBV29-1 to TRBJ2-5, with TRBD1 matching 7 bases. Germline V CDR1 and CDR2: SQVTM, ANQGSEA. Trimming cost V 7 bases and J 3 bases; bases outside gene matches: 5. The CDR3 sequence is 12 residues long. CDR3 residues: CSGFQGEETQYF. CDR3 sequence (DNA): TGCAGCGGCTTTCAGGGGGAAGAGACCCAGTACTTC.

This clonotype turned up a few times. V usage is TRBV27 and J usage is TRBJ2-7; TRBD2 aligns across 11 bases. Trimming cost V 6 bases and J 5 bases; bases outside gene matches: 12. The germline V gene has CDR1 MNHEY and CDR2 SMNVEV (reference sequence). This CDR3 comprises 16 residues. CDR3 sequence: CASSTILAGGGNEQYF. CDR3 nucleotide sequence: TGTGCCAGCAGCACTATCCTAGCGGGAGGTGGGAACGAGCAGTACTTC.

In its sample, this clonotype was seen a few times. CDR3 coding DNA: TGTGCCACCAGCAGAGATCGGCCCCCAATCCCAGATACGCAGTATTTT. Translated, it gives CATSRDRPPIPDTQYF. The V gene is TRBV15, the J gene TRBJ2-3; D not resolved. Per the germline V gene, CDR1 is LNHNV and CDR2 is YYDKDF (reference sequence). V gave up 0 bases and J gave up 4 bases, with 14 bases separating them. This CDR3 spans 16 amino acids.

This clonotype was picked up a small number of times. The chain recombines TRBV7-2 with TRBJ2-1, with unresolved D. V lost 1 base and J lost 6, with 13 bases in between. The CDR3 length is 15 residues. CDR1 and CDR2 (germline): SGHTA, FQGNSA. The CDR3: CASSLVGGGFNEQFF. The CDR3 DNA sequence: TGTGCCAGCAGCTTAGTAGGTGGTGGCTTCAATGAGCAGTTCTTC.

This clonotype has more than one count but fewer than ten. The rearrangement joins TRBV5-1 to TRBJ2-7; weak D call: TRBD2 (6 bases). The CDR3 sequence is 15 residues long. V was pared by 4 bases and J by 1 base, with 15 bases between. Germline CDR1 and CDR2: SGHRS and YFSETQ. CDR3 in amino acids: CASSPLGGPSYEQYF. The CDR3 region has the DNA TGCGCCAGCAGCCCCCTGGGGGGTCCTTCCTACGAGCAGTACTTC.

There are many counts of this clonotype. The CDR3 coding sequence is TGTGCCAGCAGTAGCGGGAACACCGGGGAGCTGTTTTTT. Its protein is CASSSGNTGELFF. This chain links TRBV6-4 with TRBJ2-2; D perhaps matches TRBD2 (5 bases). CDR1 and CDR2 (germline): MRHNA, SNTAGT. This CDR3 spans 13 amino acids. V was trimmed by 5 bases and J by 1 base, leaving 5 bases between them.

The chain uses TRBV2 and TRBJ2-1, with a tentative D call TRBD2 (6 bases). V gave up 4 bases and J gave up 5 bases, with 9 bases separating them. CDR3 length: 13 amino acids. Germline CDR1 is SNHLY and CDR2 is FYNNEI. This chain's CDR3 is CASSVGLDNEQFF. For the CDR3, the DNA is TGTGCCAGCAGTGTGGGACTTGACAATGAGCAGTTCTTC.

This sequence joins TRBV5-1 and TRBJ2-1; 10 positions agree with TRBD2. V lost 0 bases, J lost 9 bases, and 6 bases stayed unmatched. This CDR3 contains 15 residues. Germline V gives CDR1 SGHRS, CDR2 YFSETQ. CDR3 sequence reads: CASSLAASGSTEQFF. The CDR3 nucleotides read TGCGCCAGCAGCTTGGCGGCTAGCGGGAGTACTGAGCAGTTCTTC.

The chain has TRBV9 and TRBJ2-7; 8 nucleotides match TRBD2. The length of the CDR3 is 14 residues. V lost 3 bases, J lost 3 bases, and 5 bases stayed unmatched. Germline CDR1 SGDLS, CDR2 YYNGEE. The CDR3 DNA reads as TGTGCCAGCAGCGCAACCGGGACTAGCTACGAGCAGTACTTC. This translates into CASSATGTSYEQYF.

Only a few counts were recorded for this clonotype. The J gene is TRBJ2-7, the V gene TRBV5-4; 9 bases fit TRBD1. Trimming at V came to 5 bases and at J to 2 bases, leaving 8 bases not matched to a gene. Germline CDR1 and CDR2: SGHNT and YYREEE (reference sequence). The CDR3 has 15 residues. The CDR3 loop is CASRPAGTGPYEQYF. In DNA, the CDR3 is TGTGCCAGCAGGCCCGCCGGGACAGGGCCCTACGAGCAGTACTTC.

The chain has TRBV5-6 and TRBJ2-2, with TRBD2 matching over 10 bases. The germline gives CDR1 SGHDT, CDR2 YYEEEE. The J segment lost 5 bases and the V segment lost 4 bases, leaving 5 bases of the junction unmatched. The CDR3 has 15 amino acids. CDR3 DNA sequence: TGTGCCAGCAGCACCCTAGCGGGAGTGACCGGGGAGCTGTTTTTT. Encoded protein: CASSTLAGVTGELFF.

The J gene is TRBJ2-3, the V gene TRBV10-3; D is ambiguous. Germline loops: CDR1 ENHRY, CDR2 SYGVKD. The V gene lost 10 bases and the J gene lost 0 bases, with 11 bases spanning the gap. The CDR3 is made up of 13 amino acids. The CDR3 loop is CASEAQSTDTQYF. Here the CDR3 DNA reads TGTGCCAGCGAGGCCCAAAGCACAGATACGCAGTATTTT.

The CDR3 loop is CASIPPNSYNEQFF. The CDR3 DNA reads TGCGCCAGCATCCCCCCAAATAGTTACAATGAGCAGTTCTTC. The V gene is TRBV5-1, the J gene TRBJ2-1, with no clear D. The V end was cut by 6 bases, the J end by 4 bases, with 14 bases between. Per the germline V gene, CDR1 is SGHRS and CDR2 is YFSETQ. The CDR3 is 14 amino acids.

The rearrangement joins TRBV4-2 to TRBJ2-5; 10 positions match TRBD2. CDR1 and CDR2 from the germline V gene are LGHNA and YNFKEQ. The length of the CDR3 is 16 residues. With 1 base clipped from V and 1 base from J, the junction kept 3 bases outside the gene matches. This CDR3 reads CASSQARLAGQETQYF. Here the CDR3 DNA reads TGTGCCAGCAGCCAAGCCCGACTAGCGGGCCAAGAGACCCAGTACTTC.

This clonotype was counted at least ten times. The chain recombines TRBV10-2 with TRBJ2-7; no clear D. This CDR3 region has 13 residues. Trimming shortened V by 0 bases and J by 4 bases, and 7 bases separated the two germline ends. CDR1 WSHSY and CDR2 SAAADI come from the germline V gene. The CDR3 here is CASSESGVYEQYF. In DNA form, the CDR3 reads TGCGCCAGCAGTGAGTCAGGTGTGTACGAGCAGTACTTC.

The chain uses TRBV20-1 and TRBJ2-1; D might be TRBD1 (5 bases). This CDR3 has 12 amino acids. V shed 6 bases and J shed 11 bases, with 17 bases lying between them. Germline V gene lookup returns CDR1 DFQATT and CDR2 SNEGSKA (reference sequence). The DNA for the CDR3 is TGCAGTGCCCTTACCCAGGGAAACCAGCAGTTCTTC. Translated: CSALTQGNQQFF.

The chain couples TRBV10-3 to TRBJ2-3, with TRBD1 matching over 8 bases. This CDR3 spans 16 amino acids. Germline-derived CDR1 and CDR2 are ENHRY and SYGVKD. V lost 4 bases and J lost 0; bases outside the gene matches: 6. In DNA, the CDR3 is TGTGCCATCAGTGGGGCGACAGGGGCTAGCACAGATACGCAGTATTTT. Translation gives CAISGATGASTDTQYF.

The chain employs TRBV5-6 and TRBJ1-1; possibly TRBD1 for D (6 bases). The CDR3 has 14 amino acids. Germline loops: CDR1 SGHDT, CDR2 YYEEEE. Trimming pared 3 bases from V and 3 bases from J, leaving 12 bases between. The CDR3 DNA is TGTGCCAGCAGCTCAAAAGGGGGGTACACTGAAGCTTTCTTT. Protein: CASSSKGGYTEAFF.

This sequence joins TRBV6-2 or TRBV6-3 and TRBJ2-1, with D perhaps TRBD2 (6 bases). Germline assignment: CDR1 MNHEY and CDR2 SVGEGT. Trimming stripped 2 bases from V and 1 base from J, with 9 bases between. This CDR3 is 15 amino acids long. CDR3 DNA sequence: TGTGCCAGCAGTTACAGGCGGGAATCCTACAATGAGCAGTTCTTC. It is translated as CASSYRRESYNEQFF.

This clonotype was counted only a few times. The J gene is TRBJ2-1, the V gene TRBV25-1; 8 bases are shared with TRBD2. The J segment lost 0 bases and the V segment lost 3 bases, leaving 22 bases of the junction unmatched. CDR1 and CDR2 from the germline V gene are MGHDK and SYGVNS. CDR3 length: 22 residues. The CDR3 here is CASSDPPRGLSGTSSSYNEQFF. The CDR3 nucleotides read TGTGCCAGCAGTGACCCCCCACGAGGGCTTAGCGGGACCAGTAGCTCCTACAATGAGCAGTTCTTC.

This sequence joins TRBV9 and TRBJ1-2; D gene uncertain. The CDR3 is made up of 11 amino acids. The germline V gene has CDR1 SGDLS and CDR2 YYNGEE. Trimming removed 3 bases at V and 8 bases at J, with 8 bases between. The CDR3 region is CASSEQRGYTF. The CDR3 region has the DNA TGTGCCAGCAGCGAACAGCGGGGCTACACCTTC.